What follows are 18 T cell receptor beta chains derived from one specimen sequenced in a study of blood T cell repertoires in COVID-19. The method was immunoSEQ multiplex PCR; TCRdb's version includes in-frame clones alone and lacks a portion of them. The data show some 100,000 clones, roughly 79% seen once. The sequencing sample was made of peripheral blood. The source is a woman in her 70s with acute or convalescent COVID-19.

The genes are TRBV12-3 or TRBV12-4 and TRBJ1-3; D may be TRBD1 (6 bases). The length of the CDR3 is 13 residues. V was trimmed by 6 bases and J by 2 bases, leaving 8 bases between them. CDR3 protein: CASRQGAGNTIYF. The CDR3 coding sequence is TGTGCCAGCAGACAGGGTGCTGGAAACACCATATATTTT.

The chain has TRBV4-3 and TRBJ2-5; 13 bases fit TRBD2. CDR3 length: 16 residues. The V gene's germline CDR1 is LGHNA and CDR2 YSLEER. The junction had 6 bases not matched to a gene; V was cut back by 4 bases and J by 4 bases. CDR3 amino acids: CASSLVLAGGGETQYF. CDR3 in DNA: TGCGCCAGCAGCCTGGTACTAGCGGGGGGGGGAGAGACCCAGTACTTC.

This clone was counted only a few times. The genes are TRBV7-8 and TRBJ2-7; 9 bases align to TRBD1. Germline CDR1 is SGHVS and CDR2 is FQNEAQ. Trimming removed 5 bases from V and 5 bases from J; junction bases left unmatched: 10. This CDR3 contains 15 residues. The CDR3 coding sequence is TGTGCCAGCAGCCTTTCTGGACAGGGGAGCCACGAGCAGTACGTC. This encodes CASSLSGQGSHEQYV.

The rearrangement uses TRBV6-5 and TRBJ2-7, with D perhaps TRBD1 (6 bases). The V gene's germline CDR1 is MNHEY and CDR2 SVGAGI. The V end lost 5 bases, the J end lost 6 bases, and 17 bases lay between the germline ends. This CDR3 is built from 14 residues. CDR3 coding DNA: TGTGCCAGCAGTCCGGACAGAAGGGCGGGCGAGCAGTACTTC. Translation: CASSPDRRAGEQYF.

V usage is TRBV3-1 (or the pseudogene TRBV3-2) and J usage is TRBJ2-1, with a possible D match to TRBD1 (5 bases). CDR3 length: 15 amino acids. The V gene lost 4 bases and the J gene lost 0 bases, with 10 bases spanning the gap. Germline V lookup: CDR1 LGHDT, CDR2 YNNKEL (reference sequence). The CDR3 reads CASSPGFASYNEQFF. CDR3 nucleotides: TGTGCCAGCAGCCCAGGGTTCGCCTCCTACAATGAGCAGTTCTTC.

This sequence joins TRBV4-2 and TRBJ2-1; D gene ambiguous. Germline CDR1 and CDR2: LGHNA and YNFKEQ. This CDR3 is 14 amino acids long. Trimming removed 1 base at V and 5 bases at J, with 9 bases between. The DNA for the CDR3 is TGTGCCAGCAGCCAAGTCACCGAGAACAATGAGCAGTTCTTC. Its protein is CASSQVTENNEQFF.

The chain has TRBV10-3 and TRBJ2-2; 7 positions match TRBD2. CDR1 ENHRY and CDR2 SYGVKD come from the germline V gene. V lost 10 bases to trimming and J lost 7 bases; unmatched junction nucleotides: 9. The CDR3 has 13 residues. The CDR3 sequence is CATLWGGSGELFF. DNA of the CDR3: TGTGCCACCCTCTGGGGGGGGAGCGGGGAGCTGTTTTTT.

The chain combines TRBV6-1 with TRBJ1-6, with TRBD1 matching 9 bases. V gave up 3 bases and J gave up 5 bases; unmatched junction bases: 8. The germline V gene has CDR1 MNHNS and CDR2 SASEGT. The CDR3 is 17 amino acids. This chain's CDR3 is CASSDRRGDRDNSPLHF. CDR3 in DNA: TGTGCCAGCAGTGACAGGAGGGGGGACAGGGATAATTCACCCCTCCACTTT.

J is TRBJ2-5 and V is TRBV3-1 (or the pseudogene TRBV3-2); D may be TRBD2 (6 bases). The CDR3 has 13 amino acids. From germline, CDR1 is LGHDT and CDR2 YNNKEL (reference sequence). Trimming removed 0 bases from V and 7 bases from J, with 9 bases in between. The CDR3 loop reads CASSQEVGGTQYF. Written as DNA, the CDR3 is TGTGCCAGCAGCCAAGAGGTGGGGGGGACCCAGTACTTC.

The chain has TRBV9 and TRBJ2-3; D not certain. V dropped 4 bases and J dropped 5 bases, with 5 bases sitting between them. CDR3 length: 11 amino acids. The germline CDR1 and CDR2 sequences are SGDLS and YYNGEE. As DNA, the CDR3 is TGTGCCAGCAGCCCGGTAGATACGCAGTATTTT. Protein sequence: CASSPVDTQYF.

This rearrangement joins TRBV7-2 to TRBJ1-5, with D possibly being TRBD1 (6 bases). V was trimmed by 2 bases and J by 2 bases, leaving 10 bases between them. The CDR3 has 15 amino acids. Germline V gene data show CDR1 as SGHTA and CDR2 as FQGNSA. CDR3 bases: TGTGCCAGCAGCTTACACAGGGCGGGCAATCAGCCCCAGCATTTT. Amino acid sequence: CASSLHRAGNQPQHF.

The rearrangement joins TRBV7-8 to TRBJ1-6; no clear D gene. This CDR3 has 12 amino acids. Trimming removed 6 bases at V and 8 bases at J, with 8 bases between. Germline V gene lookup returns CDR1 SGHVS and CDR2 FQNEAQ. CDR3 DNA: TGTGCCAGCAGGTTATCCGATTCACCCCTCCACTTT. Its protein is CASRLSDSPLHF.

This chain connects TRBV20-1 to TRBJ2-1; no reliable D call. Germline CDR1 and CDR2: DFQATT and SNEGSKA (reference sequence). V was shortened by 3 bases and J by 4 bases, with 7 bases between the two germline ends. The CDR3 extends over 12 amino acids. CDR3 sequence reads: CSASASYNEQFF. CDR3 coding DNA: TGCAGTGCTAGTGCCAGTTACAATGAGCAGTTCTTC.

This clone has only one observation. This chain connects TRBV5-6 to TRBJ1-5, with TRBD1 matching over 7 bases. V lost 3 bases and J lost 3; bases outside the gene matches: 6. This CDR3 is 15 amino acids long. The germline CDR1 and CDR2 sequences are SGHDT and YYEEEE. CDR3 loop: CASSSRGTVNQPQHF. CDR3 coding DNA: TGTGCCAGCAGCTCCAGAGGGACAGTCAATCAGCCCCAGCATTTT.

The chain links TRBV11-2 to TRBJ1-4, with D hard to call. The CDR3 has 12 residues. With 5 bases removed from V and 6 bases from J, the gap between germline ends came to 7 bases. Germline-derived CDR1 and CDR2 are SGHAT and FQNNGV. The CDR3 DNA follows: TGTGCCAGCAGCCCTCCCCATGAAAAACTGTTTTTT. This sequence encodes CASSPPHEKLFF.

The V gene is TRBV9, the J gene TRBJ1-3, with 8 bases fitting TRBD1. The CDR3 runs to 16 residues. Germline V gene data show CDR1 as SGDLS and CDR2 as YYNGEE. After removal of 4 bases from V and 2 bases from J, the junction contained 8 bases not matched to a gene. DNA of the CDR3: TGTGCCAGCAGCACTAACAGGGGGACCCCTGGAAACACCATATATTTT. Its protein product is CASSTNRGTPGNTIYF.

Only a few counts were recorded for this clone. The rearrangement links TRBV5-1 to TRBJ1-4, with D possibly being TRBD1 (5 bases). This CDR3 contains 14 residues. Germline V gene data show CDR1 as SGHRS and CDR2 as YFSETQ. V lost 4 bases and J 0 bases, leaving 7 bases between the germline ends. The CDR3, as DNA: TGCGCCAGCAGCGACAGTCCAACTAATGAAAAACTGTTTTTT. Its translation is CASSDSPTNEKLFF.

This clone was picked up a small number of times. V is TRBV9 and J is TRBJ1-2; TRBD1 might be the D (6 bases). Trimming removed 0 bases from V and 4 bases from J, with 19 bases in between. CDR3 length: 17 residues. The V gene's germline CDR1 is SGDLS and CDR2 YYNGEE. In nucleotides, the CDR3 is TGTGCCAGCAGCGTAGAGACAGGTAAGCATTTCCGCTATGGCTACACCTTC. Its protein product is CASSVETGKHFRYGYTF.